These 22 T cell receptor beta chains were all obtained from the same sample, sequenced in a study of blood T cell repertoires in COVID-19. TCRdb keeps only in-frame clones here, not all; method: immunoSEQ multiplex PCR. Of 210,000 or so clones listed, 80% to 90% were seen once; the top ten hold roughly 3.7%. Sequencing was carried out using PBMCs or T cells enriched from blood (not recorded which). These receptor sequences come from a woman aged 25-40 years who had been exposed to COVID-19.

The chain is built from TRBV27 and TRBJ2-5; 8 bases are a match to TRBD2. V lost 7 bases to trimming and J lost 7 bases; unmatched junction nucleotides: 14. The CDR3 contains 15 residues. The germline CDR1 and CDR2 sequences are MNHEY and SMNVEV (reference sequence). The CDR3 here is CASIVTGLVLGTQYF. DNA of the CDR3: TGTGCCAGCATCGTAACGGGACTAGTCCTGGGGACCCAGTACTTC.

The genes are TRBV10-3 and TRBJ2-5; TRBD2 matches at 8 bases. The junction had 9 bases not matched to a gene; V was cut back by 4 bases and J by 2 bases. The CDR3 spans 16 residues. Per the germline V gene, CDR1 is ENHRY and CDR2 is SYGVKD. CDR3 bases: TGTGCCATCAGTGTAATTAAACTAGCGGAGCAAGAGACCCAGTACTTC. Encoded protein: CAISVIKLAEQETQYF.

The V gene is TRBV5-6, the J gene TRBJ1-2; the D gene is possibly TRBD1 (6 bases). There are 15 residues in the CDR3. Trimming took off 1 base at V and 4 bases at J, with 14 bases between the two ends. Germline CDR1 is SGHDT and CDR2 is YYEEEE. In nucleotides, the CDR3 is TGTGCCAGCAGCTTGAGCGCAGGGGTAACCTATGGCTACACCTTC. The encoded protein is CASSLSAGVTYGYTF.

The chain joins TRBV27 to TRBJ1-6; TRBD1 matches 12 bases. The CDR3 loop spans 19 amino acids. Germline CDR1 is MNHEY and CDR2 is SMNVEV (reference sequence). J gave up 8 bases and V 5 bases, and 16 bases lay outside the gene matches. The chain's CDR3 is CASSLRGTGGNWLDSPLHF. DNA for the CDR3: TGTGCCAGCAGTCTTAGGGGGACAGGGGGCAATTGGCTTGATTCACCCCTCCACTTT.

This rearrangement joins TRBV19 to TRBJ2-7; 11 bases line up with TRBD1. The V gene's germline CDR1 is LNHDA and CDR2 SQIVND (reference sequence). The ends lost 5 bases at V and 6 bases at J; junction bases unmatched: 9. This CDR3 contains 15 residues. The CDR3 region is CASSPRDRGSLEQYF. The CDR3 bases are TGTGCCAGTAGTCCTAGGGACAGGGGGTCGCTCGAGCAGTACTTC.

The chain recombines TRBV12-5 with TRBJ2-1; TRBD2 matches 11 bases. CDR3 length: 15 amino acids. Per the germline V gene, CDR1 is LGHNT and CDR2 is FRNRAP. Trimming at V came to 4 bases and at J to 8 bases, leaving 7 bases not matched to a gene. This CDR3 reads CASGSPSGRIYEQFF. Here the CDR3 DNA reads TGTGCTAGTGGTTCCCCTAGCGGGAGGATCTATGAGCAGTTCTTC. Combining the CDR3 with reference TRBV12-5 and TRBJ2-1 gives the whole variable domain DARVTQTPRHKVTEMGQEVTMRCQPILGHNTVFWYRQTMMQGLELLAYFRNRAPLDDSGMPKDRFSAEMPDATLATLKIQPSEPRDSAVYFCASGSPSGRIYEQFFGPGTRLTVL.

CDR3: CASSSGQGAGNQPQHF. Here the CDR3 DNA reads TGTGCCAGCAGTTCCGGACAGGGGGCTGGCAATCAGCCCCAGCATTTT. The chain combines TRBV28 with TRBJ1-5; 11 bases are a match to TRBD1. CDR1 and CDR2 from the germline V gene are MDHEN and SYDVKM. This CDR3 contains 16 residues. With 4 bases clipped from V and 2 bases from J, the junction kept 4 bases outside the gene matches.

This chain joins TRBV5-1 and TRBJ2-3; 9 nucleotides agree with TRBD2. V lost 0 bases and J lost 1; bases outside the gene matches: 3. CDR3 size: 16 residues. The germline CDR1 and CDR2 sequences are SGHRS and YFSETQ. This CDR3 is CASSLAPSGGTDTQYF. The CDR3 bases are TGCGCCAGCAGCTTGGCGCCTAGCGGGGGCACAGATACGCAGTATTTT.

The chain couples TRBV7-9 to TRBJ1-1, with TRBD1 matching over 7 bases. The germline gives CDR1 SEHNR, CDR2 FQNEAQ (reference sequence). V lost 3 bases and J lost 6; bases outside the gene matches: 10. This CDR3 comprises 15 residues. As DNA, the CDR3 is TGTGCCAGCAGCTTCCGCCCGGGAGACAGGGCTGAAGCTTTCTTT. It codes for CASSFRPGDRAEAFF.

The chain carries TRBV19 and TRBJ1-2, with 7 bases that match TRBD1. V trimming: 5 bases; J trimming: 4 bases; junction bases outside the gene matches: 7. This CDR3 is 14 amino acids long. CDR1 LNHDA and CDR2 SQIVND come from the germline V gene (reference sequence). The DNA of the CDR3 is TGTGCCAGTAGTTCACGAGACAGGGCCTATGGCTACACCTTC. It codes for CASSSRDRAYGYTF.

CDR3 protein: CASSLDSLGADTQYF. In DNA form, the CDR3 reads TGTGCCAGCAGCTTAGATTCCCTTGGAGCAGATACGCAGTATTTT. The chain carries TRBV11-3 and TRBJ2-3, with no clear D. This CDR3 has 15 residues. Germline V gives CDR1 SGHNT, CDR2 YENEEA. V lost 0 bases to trimming and J lost 4 bases, with 11 bases between them.

J is TRBJ2-3 and V is TRBV5-1; D gene ambiguous. The germline V and J ends were trimmed by 0 bases and 0 bases, with 11 bases remaining between them. CDR1 and CDR2 from the germline V gene are SGHRS and YFSETQ. CDR3 size: 16 residues. CDR3 sequence (DNA): TGCGCCAGCAGCTTGGAGCGATTATTGAGCACAGATACGCAGTATTTT. Residues: CASSLERLLSTDTQYF.

V and J are TRBV12-3 or TRBV12-4 and TRBJ1-1; the D gene is possibly TRBD1 (6 bases). This CDR3 has 11 residues. Trimming cost V 8 bases and J 10 bases, with 14 bases left between them. CDR3 amino acids: CASSGGGGAFF. CDR3 in DNA: TGTGCCAGCTCTGGGGGAGGGGGAGCTTTCTTT.

This clone was found once. The chain combines TRBV5-1 with TRBJ2-3; 8 bases fit TRBD1. V shed 4 bases and J 4 bases; nucleotides not matched to a gene: 5. The CDR3 loop spans 14 amino acids. CDR1 is SGHRS and CDR2 is YFSETQ in the germline V gene. Here the CDR3 reads CASSPGGPPDTQYF. CDR3 bases: TGCGCCAGCAGCCCAGGGGGCCCCCCAGATACGCAGTATTTT.

The gene calls are TRBV11-2 and TRBJ1-2, with D unclear. Deletions cut 5 bases from V and 8 bases from J, with 6 bases between. This CDR3 comprises 10 residues. Germline-derived CDR1 and CDR2 are SGHAT and FQNNGV. CDR3 coding DNA: TGTGCCAGCAGCCTCCTGGGCTACACCTTC. Translation: CASSLLGYTF.

This clone has just one count. The rearrangement uses TRBV4-1 and TRBJ2-7; TRBD1 agrees at 9 bases. The CDR3 loop spans 16 amino acids. Per germline, CDR1 MGHRA and CDR2 YSYEKL. V trimming: 4 bases; J trimming: 9 bases; junction bases outside the gene matches: 16. Here the CDR3 reads CASSPPRDREAQWQYF. CDR3 DNA sequence: TGCGCCAGCAGCCCCCCCCGGGACAGGGAGGCCCAGTGGCAGTACTTC.

This chain connects TRBV5-6 to TRBJ2-5; 8 bases agree with TRBD1. J lost 3 bases, V lost 2 bases, and 9 bases had no gene match. The CDR3 is 16 amino acids. The germline V gene encodes CDR1 SGHDT and CDR2 YYEEEE. CDR3 sequence: CASSFLWSGGKETQYF. DNA of the CDR3: TGTGCCAGCAGCTTTTTATGGTCAGGGGGCAAAGAGACCCAGTACTTC.

This clone was picked up a small number of times. V usage is TRBV28 and J usage is TRBJ1-5, with TRBD1 as a possible D gene (6 bases). Trimming cost V 5 bases and J 7 bases, with 18 bases left between them. Germline CDR1 MDHEN, CDR2 SYDVKM. There are 15 residues in the CDR3. Written as DNA, the CDR3 is TGTGCCAGCAGTCCTTCGGGGGGCGTTGGGCAGCCCCAGCATTTT. This gives the protein CASSPSGGVGQPQHF.

The chain links TRBV13 to TRBJ1-6, with D perhaps matching TRBD1 (5 bases). The CDR3 consists of 15 residues. Germline CDR1 PRHDT, CDR2 FYEKMQ (reference sequence). Trimming pared 5 bases from V and 9 bases from J, leaving 17 bases between. The CDR3 protein is CASSPNGGAGSPLHF. The CDR3 DNA follows: TGTGCCAGCAGCCCAAACGGGGGTGCGGGTTCACCCCTCCACTTT.

This rearrangement joins TRBV9 to TRBJ2-1; 9 bases fit TRBD2. Germline loops: CDR1 SGDLS, CDR2 YYNGEE. CDR3 length: 16 amino acids. The junction had 5 bases not matched to a gene; V was cut back by 1 base and J by 3 bases. Here the CDR3 DNA reads TGTGCCAGCAGCGTATTCGGGCGGGAGGGCTACAATGAGCAGTTCTTC. Residues: CASSVFGREGYNEQFF.

The rearrangement links TRBV27 to TRBJ1-4, with 7 bases lining up with TRBD1. Per the germline V gene, CDR1 is MNHEY and CDR2 is SMNVEV (reference sequence). After removal of 4 bases from V and 3 bases from J, the junction contained 8 bases not matched to a gene. This CDR3 spans 16 amino acids. CDR3 region: CASSSGDQGANEKLFF. The CDR3, as DNA: TGTGCCAGCAGTTCTGGGGACCAGGGGGCTAATGAAAAACTGTTTTTT.

The chain has TRBV2 and TRBJ1-2; D unresolved. Trimming removed 2 bases at V and 5 bases at J, with 12 bases between. This CDR3 is 14 amino acids long. Germline CDR1 SNHLY, CDR2 FYNNEI. The CDR3 spells CASSEKTAGYGYTF. DNA of the CDR3: TGTGCCAGCAGTGAAAAGACTGCGGGTTATGGCTACACCTTC.